The rows below give T cell receptor beta chains drawn from one sample of a study of breast tumors, draining lymph nodes, adjacent tissues. TCRdb redid the calling of the multiplex PCR reads with MiXCR, one entry per CDR3 protein. The sample contains roughly 120,000 distinct CDR3 sequences, 20% of which appear only once. The specimen was axillary lymph node tissue. These receptors were taken from a female donor with breast cancer. Some clones in this sample may be carry-over from other donors' samples. The CDR3 runs from the conserved cysteine through the conserved F or W. The D gene is left open where the match is weak. Size is omitted from some rows. Given values are once, few, many or a class for expanded clones.

d_gene | j_gene | v_gene | abundance | CDR3nt | CDR3aa
NA | TRBJ2-1 | TRBV6-2/TRBV6-3 | many | TGTGCCAGCAAGGAGGGGTACAATGAGCAGTTCTTC | CASKEGYNEQFF
NA | TRBJ1-2 | TRBV5-8 | many | TGTGCCAGCAGCCGGGACGCCTATGGCTACACCTTC | CASSRDAYGYTF
NA | TRBJ2-2 | TRBV6-6 | NA | TGTGCCAGCAGTTACTGGGGGACATCGAACGCCGGGGAGCTGTTTTTT | CASSYWGTSNAGELFF
NA | TRBJ2-1 | TRBV5-1 | many | TGCGCCAGCAGCTTGGGACGGCTTGATCCCAATGAGCAGTTCTTC | CASSLGRLDPNEQFF
NA | TRBJ1-3 | TRBV19 | NA | TGTGCCAGTACAGGGTCTGGAAACACCATATATTTT | CASTGSGNTIYF
NA | TRBJ1-3 | TRBV7-9 | many | TGTGCCAGCAGCTTAGGGGCCCAAAACACCATATATTTT | CASSLGAQNTIYF
NA | TRBJ1-2 | TRBV7-6 | many | TGTGCCAGCAGCTTAGGGGGTCGGGACTATGGCTACACCTTC | CASSLGGRDYGYTF
NA | TRBJ1-1 | TRBV20-1 | NA | TGCAGTGCTAGAGCCAGGGGGAACACTGAAGCTTTCTTT | CSARARGNTEAFF
NA | TRBJ1-2 | TRBV12-3/TRBV12-4 | many | TGTGCCAGCAGCCGGACGGCCCCTTATGGCTACACCTTC | CASSRTAPYGYTF
NA | TRBJ2-2 | TRBV6-1 | few | TGTGCCAGCAGTGAACTATACACCGGGGAGCTGTTTTTT | CASSELYTGELFF
TRBD1 | TRBJ1-2 | TRBV28 | few | TGTGCCAGCAGATCCACCGGGACAGGGGATGGCTACACCTTC | CASRSTGTGDGYTF
NA | TRBJ2-3 | TRBV6-2/TRBV6-3 | many | TGTGCCAGCAGGAGAAGCGGAGACCAATACGGTACGCAGTATTTT | CASRRSGDQYGTQYF
NA | TRBJ2-1 | TRBV7-3 | many | TGTGCCAGCAGCTTAACCGCAGGCGGGTTCGCTCACAATGAGCAGTTCTTC | CASSLTAGGFAHNEQFF
NA | TRBJ1-2 | TRBV18 | NA | TGTGCCAGCTCACCAGCTGCGGGTAACTATGGCTACACCTTC | CASSPAAGNYGYTF
NA | TRBJ1-2 | TRBV29-1 | many | TGCAGCGTTGTCAGGGACCCTAACTATGGCTACACCTTC | CSVVRDPNYGYTF
NA | TRBJ2-7 | TRBV20-1 | many | TGCAGTGCTTCCGGGACTCTTAATAGCTACGAGCAGTACTTC | CSASGTLNSYEQYF
TRBD1 | TRBJ1-5 | TRBV18 | few | TGTGCCAGCTCACCAAAGGAATACAGGGGAAATCAGCCCCAGCATTTT | CASSPKEYRGNQPQHF
TRBD1 | TRBJ1-5 | TRBV18 | NA | TGTGCCAGCTCACCAAGGCTTGGCAGGGGGCAGAATCAGCCCCAGCATTTT | CASSPRLGRGQNQPQHF
NA | TRBJ1-6 | TRBV6-1 | many | TGTGCCAGCATCCCAAATTGGCAGGTCCTAAATTCACCCCTCCACTTT | CASIPNWQVLNSPLHF
TRBD1 | TRBJ2-1 | TRBV6-5 | many | TGTGCCAGCAGTAGGGACAGGGGGCCGGGTGAGCAGTTCTTC | CASSRDRGPGEQFF
TRBD2 | TRBJ2-5 | TRBV7-2 | many | TGTGCCAGCAGCTTATTCGCGGGAGGGCACGAGACCCAGTACTTC | CASSLFAGGHETQYF
TRBD1 | TRBJ1-5 | TRBV15 | many | TGTGCCACCAGCAGTCGGACAGGAACTGATCAGCCCCAGCATTTT | CATSSRTGTDQPQHF
NA | TRBJ2-1 | TRBV4-1 | many | TGCGCCAGCAGCCCCCGTGAGGAGCGGAACAATGAGCAGTTCTTC | CASSPREERNNEQFF
TRBD2 | TRBJ2-7 | TRBV5-6 | many | TGTGCCAGCAGCCCCATGGGAGGGTATCCTCACGAGCAGTACTTC | CASSPMGGYPHEQYF
TRBD1 | TRBJ2-7 | TRBV5-1 | many | TGCGCCAGCAGCTTCGGGACAGGGGGCTACGAGCAGTACTTC | CASSFGTGGYEQYF
NA | TRBJ2-7 | TRBV7-6 | many | TGTGCCAGCAGCTCCGACGCCAACTCCTACGAGCAGTACTTC | CASSSDANSYEQYF
NA | TRBJ1-4 | TRBV14 | many | TGTGCCAGCAGCCATACTAATGAAAAACTGTTTTTT | CASSHTNEKLFF